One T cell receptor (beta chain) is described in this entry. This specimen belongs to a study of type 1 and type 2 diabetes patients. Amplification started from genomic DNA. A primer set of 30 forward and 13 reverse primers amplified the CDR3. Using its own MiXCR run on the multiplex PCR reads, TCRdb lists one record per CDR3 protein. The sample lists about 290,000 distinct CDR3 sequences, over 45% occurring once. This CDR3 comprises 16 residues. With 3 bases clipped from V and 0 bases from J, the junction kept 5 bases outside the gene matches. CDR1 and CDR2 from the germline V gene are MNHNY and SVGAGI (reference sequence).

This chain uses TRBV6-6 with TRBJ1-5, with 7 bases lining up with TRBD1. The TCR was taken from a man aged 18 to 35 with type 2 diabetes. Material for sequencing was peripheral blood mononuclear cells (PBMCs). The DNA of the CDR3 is TGTGCCAGCAGTTATATGGACAGGTATAGCAATCAGCCCCAGCATTTT. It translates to CASSYMDRYSNQPQHF.